The 29 T cell receptor beta chains given below trace back to one sample, sequenced in a study of Graves' ophthalmopathy and Graves' hyperthyroidism (dated by TCRdb to between 2018 and 2020). Sequenced using an Illumina HiSeq 2000. For repertoire sequencing, TCR beta CDR3 regions were amplified from RNA transcripts. The first round of RT-PCR was done with HTBI primers and the Qiagen OneStep RT-PCR kit, and was followed by a second round of multiplex PCR, then size selection and purification. TCRdb redid the processing of the public reads, applying fastp at Q25 and MiXCR, and retained in-frame beta chains. Each CDR3 protein appears once, grouped with its most common genes and DNA. Within this sample are hundreds of thousands of distinct CDR3 sequences, with about 38% of them counted one time only. The ten largest clones take up 3% to 3.5% of the sample. Material for sequencing was peripheral blood. These receptors were obtained from an adult man with Graves' ophthalmopathy.

This clonotype appeared many times. The chain employs TRBV7-8 and TRBJ2-7; D gene uncertain. The CDR3 length is 14 residues. V lost 1 base, J lost 2 bases, and 9 bases lay in between. Per germline, CDR1 SGHVS and CDR2 FQNEAQ. The CDR3 here is CASSLGKGTYEQYF. The CDR3 coding sequence is TGTGCCAGCAGCTTAGGGAAGGGTACCTACGAGCAGTACTTC.

This clonotype was seen a few times. The chain combines TRBV10-3 with TRBJ1-1; the D gene is possibly TRBD1 (6 bases). The V and J ends lost 10 bases and 3 bases respectively, with 15 bases between them. This CDR3 contains 13 residues. Germline CDR1 is ENHRY and CDR2 is SYGVKD. CDR3 protein: CASTDRFDTEAFF. DNA of the CDR3: TGTGCCAGCACCGACAGGTTCGACACTGAAGCTTTCTTT.

This chain joins TRBV7-2 and TRBJ1-4; D not resolved. Trimming removed 1 base from V and 7 bases from J, with 10 bases in between. The CDR3 covers 14 residues. Germline V gene data show CDR1 as SGHTA and CDR2 as FQGNSA. The CDR3, as DNA: TGTGCCAGCAGCTTAGAAGTAGGCAGTGAAAAACTGTTTTTT. Translating gives CASSLEVGSEKLFF.

The V call is TRBV10-3, the J call TRBJ1-1, with D possibly TRBD1 on 6 matching bases. Deletions cut 11 bases from V and 1 base from J, with 23 bases between. The CDR3 has 16 residues. In germline, CDR1 is ENHRY, CDR2 SYGVKD. CDR3 region: CAWKGVGGLANTEAFF. DNA of the CDR3: TGTGCCTGGAAAGGAGTGGGGGGCTTGGCGAACACTGAAGCTTTCTTT.

The chain has TRBV29-1 and TRBJ2-5, with TRBD1 as a possible D gene (5 bases). V shed 8 bases and J shed 4 bases, with 14 bases lying between them. CDR3 length: 12 residues. In germline, CDR1 is SQVTM, CDR2 ANQGSEA. This CDR3 is CSLAVGRETQYF. DNA for the CDR3: TGCAGCTTGGCCGTGGGGCGAGAGACCCAGTACTTC.

Turning to this clonotype: Since the CDR3 does not end with the conserved phenylalanine or tryptophan, this likely comes from a read error. The rearrangement links TRBV7-2 to TRBJ1-1, with D unclear. CDR3 length equals 13 residues. Per the germline V gene, CDR1 is SGHTA and CDR2 is FQGNSA. Trimming shortened V by 6 bases and J by 7 bases, and 15 bases separated the two germline ends. For the CDR3, the DNA is TGTGCCAGCAGTATGAGGAGCGCCAGTGAAGCTTTCCTT. Translation: CASSMRSASEAFL.

The chain links TRBV12-3 or TRBV12-4 to TRBJ2-2; possible D gene TRBD1, 6 bases. With 6 bases removed from V and 3 bases from J, the gap between germline ends came to 14 bases. The CDR3 length is 15 residues. This CDR3 reads CASRPLQGYTGELFF. DNA of the CDR3: TGTGCCAGCAGGCCTCTACAGGGATACACCGGGGAGCTGTTTTTT.

As to this clonotype: A much larger clone is a single base away; this may be a read error. This chain uses TRBV20-1 with TRBJ2-7; a weak D match, TRBD2 (6 bases). This CDR3 region has 13 residues. Germline-derived CDR1 and CDR2 are DFQATT and SNEGSKA (reference sequence). The CDR3 DNA is TGCAGCGTAGGAGGGTGGGGATCGGGCGAGCAGTGCTTC. Translation gives CSVGGWGSGEQCF.

This rearrangement joins TRBV2 to TRBJ1-2; 10 positions match TRBD1. Germline lookup yields CDR1 SNHLY and CDR2 FYNNEI. Germline trimming cut 6 bases from V and 5 bases from J; bases unmatched to any gene: 6. This CDR3 contains 14 residues. CDR3 region: CASRVRDRGYGYTF. CDR3 DNA sequence: TGTGCCAGCAGAGTCCGGGACAGGGGATATGGCTACACCTTC.

In the case of this clonotype: Sequence at one end of the junction differs from germline and may be a read error. The chain combines TRBV25-1 with TRBJ2-2; TRBD2 matches 11 bases. Germline CDR1 is MGHDK and CDR2 is SYGVNS. The CDR3 runs to 16 residues. The CDR3 coding sequence is TGTGCCAGCAGGGTCTTAGCGGGGGGGAACGCCGGGGAGCTGTTTTTT. Amino acid sequence: CASRVLAGGNAGELFF.

This clonotype occurred a few times. The chain joins TRBV7-6 to TRBJ2-5, with D perhaps TRBD1 (6 bases). Trimming took off 5 bases at V and 9 bases at J, with 16 bases between the two ends. This CDR3 is built from 13 residues. In germline, CDR1 is SGHVS, CDR2 FNYEAQ. The CDR3 here is CASSHRVDQPQYF. Here the CDR3 DNA reads TGTGCCAGCAGCCACAGGGTTGATCAGCCCCAGTACTTC.

This clonotype was detected only once. The chain couples TRBV25-1 to TRBJ2-7; TRBD2 aligns across 11 bases. The V gene's germline CDR1 is MGHDK and CDR2 SYGVNS. V dropped 5 bases and J dropped 0; count of bases not matched to a gene: 12. The CDR3 spans 18 residues. DNA of the CDR3: TGTGCCAGCAGTCTGAGGACTAGCGGGCGTTACCGCTCCTACGAGCAGTACTTC. It yields the protein CASSLRTSGRYRSYEQYF.

The chain couples TRBV19 to TRBJ1-5; no definite D call. CDR1 and CDR2 from the germline V gene are LNHDA and SQIVND (reference sequence). CDR3 length: 12 residues. DNA for the CDR3: TGTGGGTCGAGAGGCGGCCATCGGCCCCAGCATTTT. Amino acid sequence: CGSRGGHRPQHF.

V usage is TRBV19 and J usage is TRBJ2-2, with D possibly being TRBD1 (5 bases). This CDR3 has 14 residues. The ends were cut back, 11 bases at V and 0 bases at J, with 13 bases in the middle. Germline lookup yields CDR1 LNHDA and CDR2 SQIVND (reference sequence). CDR3 DNA sequence: TGTGCCTGGGCATTGACAGCGAACACCGGGGAGCTGTTTTTT. It specifies CAWALTANTGELFF.

This chain connects TRBV25-1 to TRBJ1-5, with a possible D match to TRBD1 (5 bases). Trimming took 7 bases from V and 0 from J, leaving 19 bases between them. Germline V lookup: CDR1 MGHDK, CDR2 SYGVNS. The CDR3 loop spans 17 amino acids. The CDR3 spells CASMRGESTDSNQPQHF. CDR3 coding DNA: TGTGCCAGCATGAGGGGTGAGAGTACTGATAGCAATCAGCCCCAGCATTTT.

Note on this clonotype: The junction shows a germline mismatch at one end, possibly a read error. The chain joins TRBV10-3 to TRBJ1-4; no clear D. Germline loops: CDR1 ENHRY, CDR2 SYGVKD. CDR3 size: 14 residues. The CDR3 reads CAISRIETSEKLFF. The CDR3 nucleotides read TGTGCCATCAGTCGAATTGAAACTAGTGAAAAACTGTTTTTT.

Turning to this clonotype: Mismatch with germline at one junction end may stem from a read error. The chain is built from TRBV5-4 and TRBJ1-2; 9 positions agree with TRBD1. Per germline, CDR1 SGHNT and CDR2 YYREEE (reference sequence). This CDR3 has 14 amino acids. In DNA form, the CDR3 reads TGCGCCAGCAGCCCAGGACAGGGGAACAATGGCTACACCTTC. This codes for CASSPGQGNNGYTF.

This clonotype was counted once. At one of its ends the junction is not consistent with the germline gene, which may arise from a read error. The genes are TRBV7-3 and TRBJ1-4; no clear D gene. CDR3 length: 17 amino acids. CDR1 is SGHTA and CDR2 is FQGTGA in the germline V gene. CDR3 protein: CASSGGVSFATNEKLLF. The CDR3 DNA sequence: TGTGCCAGCAGCGGTGGAGTTAGTTTTGCAACTAATGAAAAACTGTTGTTT.

This chain connects TRBV10-3 to TRBJ2-5; 14 nucleotides line up with TRBD2. The CDR3 extends over 16 amino acids. CDR1 and CDR2 (germline): ENHRY, SYGVKD. Losses at the gene ends were 3 bases for V and 7 bases for J; bases not matched to a gene: 7. The CDR3 DNA follows: TGTGCCATCAGTGAAAGGGGGACTAGCGGGAGAGGGACCCAGTACTTC. This gives the protein CAISERGTSGRGTQYF.

The table lists this clonotype with many counts. The chain links TRBV5-1 to TRBJ1-1; D is possibly TRBD1 (6 bases). V was trimmed by 0 bases and J by 4 bases, leaving 16 bases between them. Per germline, CDR1 SGHRS and CDR2 YFSETQ. The CDR3 extends over 16 amino acids. CDR3 DNA sequence: TGCGCCAGCAGCTTGGCCTTGGGGGCGCAGGTCACTGAAGCTTTCTTT. As protein: CASSLALGAQVTEAFF.

As DNA, the CDR3 is TGTGCCAGCAGCCACGAGCGACTAGCGCTCTACGAGCAGTACTTC. This encodes CASSHERLALYEQYF. This chain links TRBV7-8 with TRBJ2-7; 8 bases agree with TRBD2. Germline V gives CDR1 SGHVS, CDR2 FQNEAQ. The CDR3 length is 15 residues. With V trimmed by 5 bases and J by 3 bases, 9 bases remained unmatched.

V gene TRBV12-3 or TRBV12-4 combines with J gene TRBJ2-7; the match to TRBD1 covers 9 bases. The trim removed 6 bases at V and 2 bases at J, leaving 11 bases unmatched. This CDR3 is built from 16 residues. The CDR3 DNA sequence: TGTGCCAGCAGCAGTACACCGGGACAGGGACCCTACGAGCAGTACTTC. Translating it yields CASSSTPGQGPYEQYF.

This clonotype was seen more than once but under ten times. V gene TRBV5-4 combines with J gene TRBJ1-2; D uncertain. The V end lost 1 base, the J end lost 1 base, and 11 bases lay between the germline ends. The CDR3 extends over 15 amino acids. Germline CDR1 SGHNT, CDR2 YYREEE (reference sequence). CDR3 amino acids: CASSLQVAGNYGYTF. The CDR3 DNA follows: TGTGCCAGCAGCTTGCAGGTGGCCGGTAACTATGGCTACACCTTC.

This clonotype was seen ten or more times. The chain employs TRBV6-6 and TRBJ2-5; unclear D gene. Germline V lookup: CDR1 MNHNY, CDR2 SVGAGI (reference sequence). Trimming removed 0 bases at V and 5 bases at J, with 10 bases between. The CDR3 sequence is 14 residues long. CDR3 sequence reads: CASSYSTPGETQYF. CDR3 nucleotide sequence: TGTGCCAGCAGTTACTCGACCCCGGGTGAGACCCAGTACTTC.

This clonotype was seen repeatedly, ten times or more. This chain joins TRBV7-2 and TRBJ2-5; 7 bases map to TRBD1. CDR1 is SGHTA and CDR2 is FQGNSA in the germline V gene. The CDR3 loop spans 14 amino acids. Trimming at V came to 5 bases and at J to 5 bases, leaving 8 bases not matched to a gene. CDR3 DNA: TGTGCCAGCAGCGTACCCTTCAGGGGGGAGACCCAGTACTTC. Translation gives CASSVPFRGETQYF.

This clonotype was detected many times. The chain has TRBV19 and TRBJ1-2; D perhaps matches TRBD1 (5 bases). The V and J ends lost 3 bases and 6 bases respectively, with 14 bases between them. This CDR3 is 14 amino acids long. Per the germline V gene, CDR1 is LNHDA and CDR2 is SQIVND (reference sequence). For the CDR3, the DNA is TGTGCCAGTAGTATCCTGGGAGGGGTGGATGGCTACACCTTC. Protein: CASSILGGVDGYTF.

A single count supports this clonotype. This chain connects TRBV29-1 to TRBJ2-7; possible D gene TRBD1, 6 bases. Germline-derived CDR1 and CDR2 are SQVTM and ANQGSEA. The CDR3 consists of 12 residues. The V and J ends lost 4 bases and 3 bases respectively, with 10 bases between them. The chain's CDR3 is CSVARGNYEQYF. The CDR3 nucleotides are TGCAGCGTTGCCAGGGGAAACTACGAGCAGTACTTC.

This clonotype was picked up many times. The chain joins TRBV29-1 to TRBJ2-7; D gene uncertain. The CDR3 has 13 amino acids. With 4 bases removed from V and 0 bases from J, the gap between germline ends came to 10 bases. CDR1 and CDR2 (germline): SQVTM, ANQGSEA. This CDR3 is CSVGASSSYEQYF. The CDR3 nucleotides are TGCAGCGTTGGAGCGTCGTCCTCCTACGAGCAGTACTTC.

The chain uses TRBV24-1 and TRBJ2-5; 9 bases are a match to TRBD2. Germline CDR1 is KGHDR and CDR2 is SFDVKD. The CDR3 extends over 15 amino acids. V lost 6 bases to trimming and J lost 5 bases; unmatched junction nucleotides: 9. DNA of the CDR3: TGTGCCACCAGTCAGAGTGGGACTAGCCAGGAGACCCAGTACTTC. Protein product: CATSQSGTSQETQYF.